These T cell receptor beta chains were read from a single sample in a study of blood T cell repertoires in COVID-19. Some clones are missing from TCRdb's copy, which holds only in-frame ones; the method was immunoSEQ multiplex PCR. The sample lists about half a million clones, roughly nine tenths occurring once. The sequencing input was peripheral blood. These receptors originate from a man aged 18 to 29 with COVID-19, enrolled during active disease. Each CDR3 is given with its conserved first and last residue. Each record gives: J gene, D gene, clone size, V gene, CDR3 protein, CDR3 DNA. The D gene is left open where the match is weak. Size values are once, few and many counts, or a class for expanded clones, and some rows have none.

TRBJ2-1	TRBD2	NA	TRBV27	CASSPTLAGAPNEQFF	TGTGCCAGCAGCCCGACCCTAGCGGGAGCTCCCAATGAGCAGTTCTTC
TRBJ2-2	TRBD2	NA	TRBV3-1/TRBV3-2	CASSHNRLAGGLNTGELFF	TGTGCCAGCAGCCACAACCGACTAGCGGGGGGGCTGAACACCGGGGAGCTGTTTTTT
TRBJ2-1	TRBD1	NA	TRBV6-5	CASSPGQFNEQFF	TGTGCCAGCAGTCCGGGACAGTTCAATGAGCAGTTCTTC
TRBJ2-5	TRBD2	NA	TRBV14	CASSQDPARTSGRALRETQYF	TGTGCCAGCAGCCAAGATCCCGCCCGAACTAGCGGGAGGGCCCTACGAGAGACCCAGTACTTC
TRBJ2-7	NA	NA	TRBV3-1/TRBV3-2	CASSQMLNYEQYF	TGTGCCAGCAGCCAAATGTTAAATTACGAGCAGTACTTC
TRBJ2-7	NA	NA	TRBV6-1	CASSEPPRAGRSYEQYF	TGTGCCAGCAGTGAACCCCCTAGGGCAGGGAGGTCCTACGAGCAGTACTTC
TRBJ2-1	TRBD2	NA	TRBV19	CASTPSGGTYNEQFF	TGTGCCAGTACTCCGTCGGGGGGAACCTACAATGAGCAGTTCTTC
TRBJ2-1	TRBD1	NA	TRBV12-3/TRBV12-4	CASRQGFGEQFF	TGTGCCAGCAGACAGGGGTTTGGTGAGCAGTTCTTC
TRBJ2-7	TRBD1	NA	TRBV6-1	CASSENQGQGGFEQYF	TGTGCCAGCAGTGAAAATCAAGGACAGGGTGGTTTTGAGCAGTACTTC
TRBJ2-2	NA	NA	TRBV7-8	CASSLGGSANTGELFF	TGTGCCAGCAGCTTAGGCGGATCCGCGAACACCGGGGAGCTGTTTTTT
TRBJ2-7	NA	NA	TRBV6-7	CASRKREQPPYEQYF	TGTGCCAGCCGAAAACGGGAACAACCTCCCTACGAGCAGTACTTC
TRBJ2-7	NA	NA	TRBV5-5	CASSSYRSYEQYF	TGTGCCAGCAGCTCGTACAGATCCTACGAGCAGTACTTC
TRBJ1-2	NA	NA	TRBV19	CASSIERNYGYTF	TGTGCCAGTAGTATAGAGAGGAACTATGGCTACACCTTC
TRBJ1-1	NA	NA	TRBV21-1	CASSKGDSLNTEAFF	TGTGCCAGCAGCAAAGGAGACAGTTTGAACACTGAAGCTTTCTTT
TRBJ2-1	NA	NA	TRBV4-2	CASSLAVRSDNEQFF	TGTGCCAGCAGCCTAGCGGTTCGGAGCGACAATGAGCAGTTCTTC
TRBJ2-5	NA	NA	TRBV5-5	CASSLALRDKETQYF	TGTGCCAGCAGCTTGGCCCTTCGAGACAAAGAGACCCAGTACTTC
TRBJ2-1	TRBD2	NA	TRBV2	CASSDFPGGINEQFF	TGTGCCAGCAGTGACTTTCCGGGAGGGATAAATGAGCAGTTCTTC
TRBJ1-5	TRBD1	NA	TRBV19	CASSTGTAGPQHF	TGTGCCAGTAGTACGGGGACAGCCGGGCCCCAGCATTTT
TRBJ1-4	TRBD1	NA	TRBV3-1/TRBV3-2	CASSHTGGKLFF	TGTGCCAGCAGCCATACAGGGGGAAAACTGTTTTTT
TRBJ2-7	TRBD2	NA	TRBV12-5	CASGLTSGNEQYF	TGTGCTAGTGGTTTGACTAGCGGGAACGAGCAGTACTTC
TRBJ2-7	NA	NA	TRBV6-5	CASSTGWEQYF	TGTGCCAGCAGCACAGGGTGGGAGCAGTACTTC
TRBJ2-5	NA	NA	TRBV11-2	CASSLSRETQYF	TGTGCCAGCAGCTTATCCCGGGAGACCCAGTACTTC
TRBJ2-3	NA	few	TRBV6-4	CASSEAPASTDTQYF	TGTGCCAGCAGTGAAGCTCCCGCTTCCACAGATACGCAGTATTTT
TRBJ2-7	NA	NA	TRBV7-8	CASSLGLDLYEQYF	TGTGCCAGCAGCTTAGGTCTAGATCTCTACGAGCAGTACTTC
TRBJ1-5	NA	NA	TRBV2	CASSREGGGNQPQHF	TGTGCCAGCAGCCGGGAGGGGGGGGGAAATCAGCCCCAGCATTTT
TRBJ2-1	NA	NA	TRBV9	CASSVGGGSGSPFKQFF	TGTGCCAGCAGCGTAGGTGGGGGGAGTGGGTCCCCATTTAAGCAGTTCTTC
TRBJ2-3	TRBD2	once	TRBV7-3	CASSLSGRADTQYF	TGTGCCAGCAGCTTAAGTGGGAGGGCAGATACGCAGTATTTT
TRBJ1-5	TRBD1	once	TRBV19	CASSRADRGRGQPQHF	TGTGCCAGTAGTAGAGCGGACAGGGGGCGAGGACAGCCCCAGCATTTT
TRBJ1-2	NA	NA	TRBV20-1	CSAAGRRGYTF	TGCAGTGCTGCAGGACGGAGGGGCTACACCTTC
TRBJ1-1	TRBD1	NA	TRBV19	CASTDLRDSLNTEAFF	TGTGCCAGTACCGATCTGAGGGACAGTTTAAACACTGAAGCTTTCTTT
TRBJ2-5	NA	NA	TRBV5-1	CASSLGLAAKETQYF	TGCGCCAGCAGCTTGGGCTTAGCGGCTAAAGAGACCCAGTACTTC
TRBJ1-3	NA	NA	TRBV29-1	CSVEFSGNTIYF	TGCAGCGTGGAGTTCTCTGGAAACACCATATATTTT
TRBJ1-1	NA	few	TRBV11-3	CASSVGGRAEAFF	TGTGCCAGCAGCGTAGGGGGGAGGGCTGAAGCTTTCTTT
TRBJ2-1	NA	NA	TRBV6-5	CASEVYRATYNEQFF	TGTGCCAGCGAAGTTTACAGGGCCACCTACAATGAGCAGTTCTTC
TRBJ2-2	NA	few	TRBV6-4	CASSARGTTGELFF	TGTGCCAGCAGTGCGCGGGGAACCACCGGGGAGCTGTTTTTT
TRBJ1-5	NA	NA	TRBV6-5	CASRPGLTRGQPQHF	TGTGCCAGCAGACCCGGACTTACTCGGGGTCAGCCCCAGCATTTT
TRBJ2-1	TRBD2	NA	TRBV19	CASSPGLAGRIEQFF	TGTGCCAGTAGTCCGGGACTAGCGGGAAGAATTGAGCAGTTCTTC
TRBJ2-3	TRBD2	NA	TRBV19	CASSPIAGSTDTQYF	TGTGCCAGTAGTCCCATAGCGGGAAGCACAGATACGCAGTATTTT
TRBJ1-2	TRBD1	NA	TRBV6-6	CASTEDRGSYGYTF	TGTGCCAGCACCGAGGACAGGGGAAGTTATGGCTACACCTTC
TRBJ1-4	NA	many	TRBV14	CASSPFKGGELFF	TGTGCCAGCAGTCCCTTCAAGGGGGGGGAACTGTTTTTT
TRBJ1-3	NA	NA	TRBV2	CATPDSRGTIYF	TGTGCCACCCCGGACAGTCGAGGCACCATATATTTT
TRBJ2-5	TRBD1	NA	TRBV19	CASSGTVQETQYF	TGTGCCAGTAGTGGGACAGTACAAGAGACCCAGTACTTC
TRBJ2-1	TRBD2	once	TRBV3-1/TRBV3-2	CASSQELGLAALSSYNEQFF	TGTGCCAGCAGCCAAGAGTTAGGACTAGCGGCTCTTAGCTCCTACAATGAGCAGTTCTTC
TRBJ2-1	NA	NA	TRBV10-2	CATQPQPGKLNNEQFF	TGCGCCACCCAGCCCCAACCCGGGAAGCTGAACAATGAGCAGTTCTTC
TRBJ1-6	NA	NA	TRBV18	CASSRREKRDSPLHF	TGTGCCAGCTCACGACGGGAGAAGAGGGATTCACCCCTCCACTTT
TRBJ2-7	NA	NA	TRBV21-1	CASSKFYGSYEQYF	TGTGCCAGCAGCAAATTCTACGGCTCCTACGAGCAGTACTTC
TRBJ2-1	NA	once	TRBV19	CASSLVTSRDPYNEQFF	TGTGCCAGTAGTTTGGTAACTAGCAGAGATCCCTACAATGAGCAGTTCTTC
TRBJ2-5	NA	NA	TRBV7-9	CASSSPGGGETQYF	TGTGCCAGCAGCTCCCCGGGGGGCGGGGAGACCCAGTACTTC
TRBJ2-1	TRBD2	NA	TRBV19	CASSKERGHNEQFF	TGTGCCAGTAGTAAGGAGCGGGGGCACAATGAGCAGTTCTTC
TRBJ1-2	NA	NA	TRBV7-6	CASSDDAGAGYGYTF	TGTGCCAGCAGCGACGATGCGGGCGCCGGCTATGGCTACACCTTC